The 32 T cell receptor beta chains given below trace back to one sample, sequenced in a study of blood T cell repertoires in COVID-19. Measured with immunoSEQ multiplex PCR; TCRdb has only the in-frame clones, and not every one. The table records hundreds of thousands of clones, around 87% of them present only once. The sequenced material came from peripheral blood. These TCRs come from a woman between 45 and 65 years old with COVID-19, enrolled during active disease.

This chain uses TRBV7-9 with TRBJ1-1; the D is unclear. CDR1 and CDR2 (germline): SEHNR, FQNEAQ (reference sequence). The CDR3 extends over 12 amino acids. Trimming took 5 bases from V and 7 from J, leaving 11 bases between them. The CDR3 DNA sequence: TGTGCCAGCAGCCTAGTCTATGGTGAAGCTTTCTTT. Translation gives CASSLVYGEAFF.

The rearrangement links TRBV19 to TRBJ1-2, with D unresolved. The CDR3 length is 12 residues. The V and J ends lost 11 bases and 4 bases respectively, with 14 bases between them. CDR1 is LNHDA and CDR2 is SQIVND in the germline V gene (reference sequence). In DNA, the CDR3 is TGTGCCTCAGGATCAGATTCCTATGGCTACACCTTC. Encoded protein: CASGSDSYGYTF.

The V call is TRBV10-3, the J call TRBJ1-2; no clear D. Germline V gene sequence: CDR1 ENHRY, CDR2 SYGVKD. This CDR3 comprises 13 residues. V dropped 6 bases and J dropped 2 bases, with 10 bases sitting between them. In nucleotides, the CDR3 is TGTGCCATCAGGGTTGGGCAGAACTATGGCTACACCTTC. This sequence encodes CAIRVGQNYGYTF.

The rearrangement uses TRBV9 and TRBJ2-2; 10 bases map to TRBD2. The junction had 4 bases not matched to a gene; V was cut back by 0 bases and J by 8 bases. Germline-derived CDR1 and CDR2 are SGDLS and YYNGEE. The CDR3 consists of 15 residues. For the CDR3, the DNA is TGTGCCAGCAGCGTAGGCGCTAGCGGGAGTGGGGAGCTGTTTTTT. The encoded protein is CASSVGASGSGELFF.

V and J are TRBV3-1 (or the pseudogene TRBV3-2) and TRBJ1-4; possible D gene TRBD1, 5 bases. Trimming took off 3 bases at V and 6 bases at J, with 11 bases between the two ends. Looked up from germline, CDR1 is LGHDT and CDR2 is YNNKEL (reference sequence). This CDR3 is 14 amino acids long. Here the CDR3 DNA reads TGTGCCAGCAGCCATGCGGGGACGGATGAAAAACTGTTTTTT. This encodes CASSHAGTDEKLFF.

This clone came up once. The chain uses TRBV5-6 and TRBJ2-1; 9 positions agree with TRBD2. Germline CDR1 is SGHDT and CDR2 is YYEEEE. The CDR3 sequence is 17 residues long. V trimming: 4 bases; J trimming: 2 bases; junction bases outside the gene matches: 10. CDR3 sequence reads: CASSPFLGLATYNEQFF. The CDR3 nucleotides are TGTGCCAGCAGCCCTTTCTTAGGACTAGCGACCTACAATGAGCAGTTCTTC.

The chain carries TRBV10-3 and TRBJ2-5; D is perhaps TRBD1 (5 bases). V shed 4 bases and J shed 5 bases, with 14 bases lying between them. CDR3 length equals 14 residues. Germline V gene data show CDR1 as ENHRY and CDR2 as SYGVKD. In DNA form, the CDR3 reads TGTGCCATCAGTGGGCAGGGTGTAGGTGAGACCCAGTACTTC. It encodes CAISGQGVGETQYF.

V gene TRBV28 combines with J gene TRBJ2-3; 7 positions match TRBD2. This CDR3 has 15 residues. Germline V CDR1 and CDR2: MDHEN, SYDVKM. V trimming: 8 bases; J trimming: 1 base; junction bases outside the gene matches: 9. CDR3 loop: CASGREPRGTDTQYF. As DNA, the CDR3 is TGTGCCAGCGGGAGGGAACCCCGGGGCACAGATACGCAGTATTTT.

The chain links TRBV9 to TRBJ2-5; 13 positions match TRBD2. Germline-derived CDR1 and CDR2 are SGDLS and YYNGEE. This CDR3 contains 16 residues. Trimming removed 0 bases from V and 5 bases from J; junction bases left unmatched: 4. The CDR3 coding sequence is TGTGCCAGCAGCGTAGGGACTAGCGGGAGTGGGGAGACCCAGTACTTC. Translated: CASSVGTSGSGETQYF.

The chain has TRBV7-8 and TRBJ1-1, with 9 bases fitting TRBD1. The trim removed 5 bases at V and 5 bases at J, leaving 6 bases unmatched. The CDR3 has 14 amino acids. Germline lookup yields CDR1 SGHVS and CDR2 FQNEAQ. The CDR3 DNA is TGTGCCAGCAGCCTACGGGACAGGGCAACTGAAGCTTTCTTT. It translates to CASSLRDRATEAFF. Drawing the rest from reference TRBV7-8 and TRBJ1-1, the complete variable domain is GAGVSQSPRYKVAKRGQDVALRCDPISGHVSLFWYQQALGQGPEFLTYFQNEAQLDKSGLPSDRFFAERPEGSVSTLKIQRTQQEDSAVYLCASSLRDRATEAFFGQGTRLTVV.

This rearrangement joins TRBV27 to TRBJ1-2; no clear D gene. Trimming took 5 bases from V and 2 from J, leaving 12 bases between them. The V gene's germline CDR1 is MNHEY and CDR2 SMNVEV (reference sequence). The CDR3 totals 14 residues. CDR3 in amino acids: CASSPGRPNYGYTF. The DNA for the CDR3 is TGTGCCAGCAGTCCCGGCAGGCCGAACTATGGCTACACCTTC.

The chain couples TRBV5-1 to TRBJ2-1, with a possible D match to TRBD2 (6 bases). Looked up from germline, CDR1 is SGHRS and CDR2 is YFSETQ. V lost 7 bases, J lost 9 bases, and 23 bases lay in between. The CDR3 totals 15 residues. The CDR3 DNA is TGCGCCAGCCGGACTTACAGCGGGCTTGGGGGTGAGCAGTTCTTC. This encodes CASRTYSGLGGEQFF.

V and J are TRBV2 and TRBJ2-2; D gene unclear. This CDR3 spans 12 amino acids. Deletions cut 4 bases from V and 13 bases from J, with 13 bases between. Per germline, CDR1 SNHLY and CDR2 FYNNEI. The CDR3 region is CASSVLPPGLFF. CDR3 in DNA: TGTGCCAGCAGTGTTCTACCCCCCGGGCTGTTTTTT.

Here the CDR3 reads CASSWAGLTDTQYF. CDR3 DNA: TGTGCCAGCAGCTGGGCGGGTCTGACAGATACGCAGTATTTT. The V call is TRBV5-4, the J call TRBJ2-3; D possibly corresponds to TRBD2 (5 bases). CDR1 and CDR2 from the germline V gene are SGHNT and YYREEE (reference sequence). The CDR3 extends over 14 amino acids. Between the trimmed V and J ends, which lost 3 bases and 3 bases, there was a span of 11 bases.

This chain connects TRBV18 to TRBJ1-1, with D tentatively TRBD1 (5 bases). This CDR3 contains 15 residues. V was clipped by 2 bases and J by 0 bases, with 10 bases between them. Germline CDR1 and CDR2: KGHSH and LQKENI. The CDR3: CASSPSYRMNTEAFF. CDR3 in DNA: TGTGCCAGCTCACCAAGTTACAGGATGAACACTGAAGCTTTCTTT. Full variable domain (remainder filled in from reference TRBV18 and TRBJ1-1): NAGVMQNPRHLVRRRGQEARLRCSPMKGHSHVYWYRQLPEEGLKFMVYLQKENIIDESGMPKERFSAEFPKEGPSILRIQQVVRGDSAAYFCASSPSYRMNTEAFFGQGTRLTVV.

Concerning this clone: At the DNA level, this CDR3 is encoded by other sequences in the same sample as well. The V and J genes are TRBV5-1 and TRBJ1-1; 8 nucleotides align to TRBD1. This CDR3 is 13 amino acids long. Germline CDR1 and CDR2: SGHRS and YFSETQ. The ends lost 4 bases at V and 4 bases at J; junction bases unmatched: 3. CDR3 amino acids: CASSVTGGTEAFF. In DNA form, the CDR3 reads TGCGCCAGCAGCGTTACAGGGGGCACTGAAGCTTTCTTT.

This rearrangement joins TRBV7-2 to TRBJ1-2; a possible D gene is TRBD1 (5 bases). In germline, CDR1 is SGHTA, CDR2 FQGNSA. V dropped 2 bases and J dropped 2 bases, with 12 bases sitting between them. The CDR3 sequence is 15 residues long. Written as DNA, the CDR3 is TGTGCCAGCAGCTTATCGTTCCAGGGCAACTATGGCTACACCTTC. Amino acids: CASSLSFQGNYGYTF. The whole variable domain, remainder taken from reference TRBV7-2 and TRBJ1-2, is GAGVSQSPSNKVTEKGKDVELRCDPISGHTALYWYRQSLGQGLEFLIYFQGNSAPDKSGLPSDRFSAERTGGSVSTLTIQRTQQEDSAVYLCASSLSFQGNYGYTFGSGTRLTVV.

The chain joins TRBV5-5 to TRBJ1-1, with D possibly TRBD1 on 6 matching bases. The CDR3 covers 17 residues. The V end was cut by 2 bases, the J end by 5 bases, with 22 bases between. Germline CDR1 SGHKS, CDR2 YYEKEE (reference sequence). CDR3 region: CASSFTTGFWGKTEAFF. CDR3 coding DNA: TGTGCCAGCAGCTTTACCACAGGGTTCTGGGGAAAAACTGAAGCTTTCTTT.

The V call is TRBV7-2, the J call TRBJ2-2, with 11 bases identical to TRBD2. The CDR3 length is 18 residues. CDR1 is SGHTA, CDR2 FQGNSA, per germline. Germline trimming cut 5 bases from V and 7 bases from J; bases unmatched to any gene: 15. The CDR3: CASSPIVLAGGPDGELFF. The CDR3 DNA is TGTGCCAGCAGCCCTATCGTGCTAGCGGGAGGCCCGGACGGGGAGCTGTTTTTT.

The J gene is TRBJ2-3, the V gene TRBV6-6; 8 bases are a match to TRBD1. Trimming cost V 6 bases and J 4 bases; bases outside gene matches: 6. The CDR3 loop spans 14 amino acids. Germline V CDR1 and CDR2: MNHNY, SVGAGI (reference sequence). CDR3 amino acids: CASRSGQGADTQYF. CDR3 nucleotides: TGTGCCAGCAGATCAGGACAGGGCGCAGATACGCAGTATTTT.

This sequence joins TRBV7-6 and TRBJ2-3; 8 bases match TRBD2. CDR1 and CDR2 from the germline V gene are SGHVS and FNYEAQ. Losses at the gene ends were 1 base for V and 4 bases for J; bases not matched to a gene: 7. The CDR3 is made up of 16 amino acids. The CDR3 region is CASSLGPAGASDTQYF. The CDR3 region has the DNA TGTGCCAGCAGCTTAGGCCCAGCGGGAGCATCAGATACGCAGTATTTT.

The chain is built from TRBV27 and TRBJ2-2; no reliable D call. The V and J ends lost 2 bases and 0 bases respectively, with 13 bases between them. The V gene's germline CDR1 is MNHEY and CDR2 SMNVEV (reference sequence). The CDR3 spans 17 residues. CDR3 sequence (DNA): TGTGCCAGCAGTTTACTGTCCCGTAAAACGAACACCGGGGAGCTGTTTTTT. It codes for CASSLLSRKTNTGELFF.

V and J are TRBV7-2 and TRBJ2-6; D is uncertain. The CDR3 loop spans 16 amino acids. V was pared by 2 bases and J by 0 bases, with 8 bases between. The germline V gene has CDR1 SGHTA and CDR2 FQGNSA. The CDR3 loop is CASSLIVSSGANVLTF. The CDR3 region has the DNA TGTGCCAGCAGCTTAATTGTTAGCTCTGGGGCCAACGTCCTGACTTTC.

The V call is TRBV9, the J call TRBJ1-1; D is unresolved. The CDR3 length is 16 residues. V was clipped by 0 bases and J by 1 base, with 13 bases between them. Looked up from germline, CDR1 is SGDLS and CDR2 is YYNGEE. CDR3: CASSVGIGRGNTEAFF. For the CDR3, the DNA is TGTGCCAGCAGCGTAGGGATTGGGAGAGGGAACACTGAAGCTTTCTTT.

V and J are TRBV12-5 and TRBJ2-7, with D maybe TRBD1 (5 bases). Trimming took off 4 bases at V and 4 bases at J, with 8 bases between the two ends. Per germline, CDR1 LGHNT and CDR2 FRNRAP. The CDR3 has 12 amino acids. In nucleotides, the CDR3 is TGTGCTAGTGGTTCGACAGTTTACGAGCAGTACTTC. As protein: CASGSTVYEQYF.

The chain couples TRBV5-6 to TRBJ1-1; 7 nucleotides align to TRBD1. V dropped 3 bases and J dropped 3; count of bases not matched to a gene: 5. This CDR3 has 14 residues. From germline, CDR1 is SGHDT and CDR2 YYEEEE. The CDR3 loop is CASSSRGLYTEAFF. Written as DNA, the CDR3 is TGTGCCAGCAGCTCCAGGGGGTTGTACACTGAAGCTTTCTTT.

The chain couples TRBV4-1 to TRBJ2-3; 8 nucleotides agree with TRBD2. CDR1 and CDR2 from the germline V gene are MGHRA and YSYEKL. V shed 4 bases, J shed 6 bases, and the junction held 6 bases outside the gene matches. The CDR3 is 14 amino acids. This CDR3 is CASSRSGRDDTQYF. CDR3 sequence (DNA): TGCGCCAGCAGCCGAAGCGGGAGAGACGATACGCAGTATTTT.

V is TRBV29-1 and J is TRBJ2-3; 7 nucleotides line up with TRBD1. In germline, CDR1 is SQVTM, CDR2 ANQGSEA. This CDR3 contains 13 residues. V was clipped by 2 bases and J by 6 bases; unmatched bases: 5. The chain's CDR3 is CSVEQGGRDTQYF. DNA of the CDR3: TGCAGCGTTGAACAAGGGGGCAGGGATACGCAGTATTTT.

V usage is TRBV4-1 and J usage is TRBJ1-5; 11 positions match TRBD1. The CDR3 runs 19 residues. The germline V gene has CDR1 MGHRA and CDR2 YSYEKL. V was pared by 4 bases and J by 1 base, with 12 bases of the junction left unmatched. CDR3 protein: CASSPRDRGGIGSNQPQHF. In DNA, the CDR3 is TGCGCCAGCAGCCCCCGGGACAGGGGGGGGATTGGAAGCAATCAGCCCCAGCATTTT.

The rearrangement joins TRBV27 to TRBJ2-4; 9 bases line up with TRBD1. The ends lost 5 bases at V and 1 base at J; junction bases unmatched: 3. The CDR3 covers 15 residues. In germline, CDR1 is MNHEY, CDR2 SMNVEV (reference sequence). The CDR3 here is CASSPGQGAKNIQYF. In nucleotides, the CDR3 is TGTGCCAGCAGTCCCGGACAGGGGGCCAAAAACATTCAGTACTTC.

This clone was counted once. CDR3 in amino acids: CASSLDRSTEAFF. The DNA for the CDR3 is TGTGCCAGCAGTTTGGACAGGAGCACTGAAGCTTTCTTT. This chain uses TRBV12-3 or TRBV12-4 with TRBJ1-1; 7 bases match TRBD1. J lost 4 bases, V lost 3 bases, and 2 bases had no gene match. The CDR3 covers 13 residues.

This rearrangement joins TRBV15 to TRBJ2-1, with D perhaps TRBD2 (6 bases). The V gene lost 3 bases and the J gene lost 6 bases, with 15 bases spanning the gap. CDR3 length equals 15 residues. Per the germline V gene, CDR1 is LNHNV and CDR2 is YYDKDF (reference sequence). CDR3 in amino acids: CATSRRTTAGNEQFF. In DNA form, the CDR3 reads TGTGCCACCAGCAGGAGGACTACCGCCGGCAATGAGCAGTTCTTC.